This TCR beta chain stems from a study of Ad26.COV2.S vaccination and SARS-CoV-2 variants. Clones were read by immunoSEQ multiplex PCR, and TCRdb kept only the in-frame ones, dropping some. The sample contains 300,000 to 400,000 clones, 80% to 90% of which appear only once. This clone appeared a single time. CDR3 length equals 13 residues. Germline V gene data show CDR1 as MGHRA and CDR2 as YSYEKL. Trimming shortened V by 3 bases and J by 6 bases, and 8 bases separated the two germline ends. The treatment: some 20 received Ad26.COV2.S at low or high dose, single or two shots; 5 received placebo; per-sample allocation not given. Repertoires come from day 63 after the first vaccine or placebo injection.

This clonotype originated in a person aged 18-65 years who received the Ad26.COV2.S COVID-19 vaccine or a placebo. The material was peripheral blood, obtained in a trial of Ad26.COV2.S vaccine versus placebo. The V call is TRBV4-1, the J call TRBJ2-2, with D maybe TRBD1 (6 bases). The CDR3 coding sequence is TGCGCCAGCAGCCATGCAGGGGCCGGGGAGCTGTTTTTT. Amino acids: CASSHAGAGELFF.